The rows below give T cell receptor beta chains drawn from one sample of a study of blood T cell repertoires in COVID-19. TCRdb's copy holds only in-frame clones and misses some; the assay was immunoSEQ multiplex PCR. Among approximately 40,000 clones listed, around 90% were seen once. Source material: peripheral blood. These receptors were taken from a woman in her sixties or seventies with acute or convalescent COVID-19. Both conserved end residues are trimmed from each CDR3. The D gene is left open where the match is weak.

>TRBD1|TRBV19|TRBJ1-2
ASSSPQGANGYT
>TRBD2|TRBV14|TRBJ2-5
ASSQVGTSGVETQY
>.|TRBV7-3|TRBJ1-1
ASTRGAAPAAF
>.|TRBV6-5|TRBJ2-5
ASIWGVAGGETQY
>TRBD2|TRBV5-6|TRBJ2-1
ASSPGLAGGLEQF
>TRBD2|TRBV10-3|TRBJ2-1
AIQGLAGTEQF
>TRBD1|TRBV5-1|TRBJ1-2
ASSSDPPGTGFSGYT
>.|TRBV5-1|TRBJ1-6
ASSFQTDNSPLH
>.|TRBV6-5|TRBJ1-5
ASRSNQPQH
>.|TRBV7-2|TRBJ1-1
ASSPMRENTEAF
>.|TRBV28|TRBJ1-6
ASSTPAGGNSPLH
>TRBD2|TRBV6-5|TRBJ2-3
ASRRGLDYTDTQY
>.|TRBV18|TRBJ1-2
ASSPDRTYGYT
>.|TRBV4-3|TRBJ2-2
ASSQVLLGELF
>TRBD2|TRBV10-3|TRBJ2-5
AISESGGGPGETQY
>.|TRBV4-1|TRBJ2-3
ASSQEGGSSSTDTQY
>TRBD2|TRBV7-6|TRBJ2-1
ASSPSGSSYNEQF
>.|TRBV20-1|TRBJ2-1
SASPGSSYNEQF
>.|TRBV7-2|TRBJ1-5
ASSLLNYQPQH
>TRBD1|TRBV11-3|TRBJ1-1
ASKKAGGIEAF
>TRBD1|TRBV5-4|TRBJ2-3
ASTDPRQGYTDTQY
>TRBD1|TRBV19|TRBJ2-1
ASSVQGAGDEQF
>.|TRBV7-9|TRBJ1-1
ASSPGGRGNTEAF
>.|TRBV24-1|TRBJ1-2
ATSPGNYGYT
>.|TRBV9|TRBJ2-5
ASSRTSSETQY
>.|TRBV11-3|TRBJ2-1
ASSRDEQF
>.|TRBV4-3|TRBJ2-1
ASSLAVQSNEQF
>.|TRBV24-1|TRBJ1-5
ATSDSGKGGNQPQH
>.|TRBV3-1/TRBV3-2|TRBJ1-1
ASSPGRGTEAF
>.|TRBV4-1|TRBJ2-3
ASSQDKGQLKFHTDTQY
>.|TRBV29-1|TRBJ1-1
SVLDNLNTEAF
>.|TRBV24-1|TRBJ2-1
ATSDDSSAGNNEQF
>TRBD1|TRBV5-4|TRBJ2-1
ASSLQGAGNEQF
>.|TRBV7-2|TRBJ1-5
ASSLSTGWVQPQH
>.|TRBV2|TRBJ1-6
ASGEQGPYNSPLH
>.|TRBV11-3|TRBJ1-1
ASSFSGNTEAF
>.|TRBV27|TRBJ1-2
ASSLAGYRGYGYT
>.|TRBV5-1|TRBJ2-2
ASSLGRADGELF
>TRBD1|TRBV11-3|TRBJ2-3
ASSLGQGDLTQY
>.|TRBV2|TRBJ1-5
ASRGGFGMRINQPQH
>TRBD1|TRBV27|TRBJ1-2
ASSYGTGNGYT
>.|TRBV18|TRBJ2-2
ASSRTTPNGELF
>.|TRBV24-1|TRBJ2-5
ATSERGAMGTQY
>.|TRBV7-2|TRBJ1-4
ASSPGEEGRLF
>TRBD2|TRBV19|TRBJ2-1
ASSRSGSSYNEQF
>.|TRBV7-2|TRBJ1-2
ASSLVVGGDYGYT
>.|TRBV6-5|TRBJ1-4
ASSSGDRDEKLF
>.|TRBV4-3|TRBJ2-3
ASSQALGGMSTDTQY
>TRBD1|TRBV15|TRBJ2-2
ATRGGGQGLPGELF
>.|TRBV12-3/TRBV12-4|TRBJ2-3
ASSLGSTDTQY
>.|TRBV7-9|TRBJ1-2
ASSQGPSQGGYT
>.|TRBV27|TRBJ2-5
ASRRGQETQY
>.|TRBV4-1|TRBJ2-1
ASSQEGAFEQF
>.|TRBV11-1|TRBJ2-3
ASGGGLIDTQY
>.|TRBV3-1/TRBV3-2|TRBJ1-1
ASTHSNTEAF
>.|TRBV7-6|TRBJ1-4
ASAEGTGRAEKLF